This T cell receptor beta chain is drawn from a study of cytomegalovirus exposure and HLA in healthy donors. Study conclusions and caveats: In vitro, a few CMV-associated chains proved specific for CMV antigens. In a later analysis, TCR association rates varied by HLA locus: DRB1 most, HLA-C fewest.

With regard to this clone: Its antigen is unidentified.

Vbeta (60) and Jbeta (13) primers were used in the PCR. Measured with immunoSEQ multiplex PCR; TCRdb has only the in-frame clones, and not every one. This sample yields some 190,000 clones, of which approximately 80% are seen a single time; approximately 1.3% belongs to the top ten. Germline CDR1 SGHTA, CDR2 FQGNSA. With 1 base clipped from V and 0 bases from J, the junction kept 4 bases outside the gene matches. This CDR3 is built from 16 residues. The TCR originated in a girl aged 10 to 17 in good health and CMV-seropositive. The material sequenced was PBMCs. The rearrangement joins TRBV7-2 to TRBJ2-3, with 7 positions matching TRBD1. The CDR3 here is CASSLVGTASTDTQYF. The CDR3 region has the DNA TGTGCCAGCAGCTTAGTAGGGACAGCTAGCACAGATACGCAGTATTTT.